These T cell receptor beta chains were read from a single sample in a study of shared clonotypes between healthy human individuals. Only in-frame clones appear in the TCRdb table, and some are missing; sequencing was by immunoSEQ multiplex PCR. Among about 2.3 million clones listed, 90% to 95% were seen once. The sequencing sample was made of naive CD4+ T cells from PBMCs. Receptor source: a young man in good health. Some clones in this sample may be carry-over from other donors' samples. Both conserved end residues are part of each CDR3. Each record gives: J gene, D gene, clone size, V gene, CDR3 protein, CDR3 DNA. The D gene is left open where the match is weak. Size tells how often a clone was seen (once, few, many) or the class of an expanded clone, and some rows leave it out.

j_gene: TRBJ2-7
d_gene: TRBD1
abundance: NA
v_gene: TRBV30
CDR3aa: CAWSLVTGQGLYEQYF
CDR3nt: TGTGCCTGGAGCCTAGTGACGGGACAGGGGTTGTACGAGCAGTACTTC

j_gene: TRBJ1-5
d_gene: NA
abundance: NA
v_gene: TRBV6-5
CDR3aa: CASRIRVGSNQPQHF
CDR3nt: TGTGCCAGCAGAATCAGGGTGGGGAGCAATCAGCCCCAGCATTTT

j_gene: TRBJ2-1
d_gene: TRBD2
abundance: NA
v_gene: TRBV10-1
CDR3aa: CASSVASGSYNEQFF
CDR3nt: TGCGCCAGCAGTGTGGCTAGCGGTTCCTACAATGAGCAGTTCTTC

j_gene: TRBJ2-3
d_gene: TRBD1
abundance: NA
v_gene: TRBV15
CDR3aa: CATSRDPDRKDTQYF
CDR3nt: TGTGCCACCAGCAGAGATCCGGACAGGAAAGATACGCAGTATTTT

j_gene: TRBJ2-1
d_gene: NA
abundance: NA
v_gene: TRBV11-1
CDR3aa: CAGKTGTGEGRNEQFF
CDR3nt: TGTGCCGGCAAGACAGGGACGGGAGAGGGCCGGAATGAGCAGTTCTTC

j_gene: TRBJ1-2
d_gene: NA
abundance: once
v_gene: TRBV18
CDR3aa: CASSPRRSPDSNYGYTF
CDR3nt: TGTGCCAGCTCACCGAGAAGAAGCCCGGATTCTAACTATGGCTACACCTTC

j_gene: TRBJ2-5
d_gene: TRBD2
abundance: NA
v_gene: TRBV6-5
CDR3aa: CASSYYGTSGTPGQYF
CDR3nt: TGTGCCAGCAGTTACTATGGGACTAGCGGGACCCCGGGCCAGTACTTC

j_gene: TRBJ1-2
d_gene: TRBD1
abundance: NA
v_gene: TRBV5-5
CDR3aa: CASSSRQGGYTF
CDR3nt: TGTGCCAGCAGCTCCCGACAGGGAGGTTACACCTTC

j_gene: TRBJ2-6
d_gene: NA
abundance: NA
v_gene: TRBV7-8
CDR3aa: CASSPNRFPGANVLTF
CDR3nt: TGTGCCAGCAGCCCAAACAGGTTCCCTGGGGCCAACGTCCTGACTTTC

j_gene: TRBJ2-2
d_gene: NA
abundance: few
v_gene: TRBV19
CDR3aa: CASSKDTVTGELFF
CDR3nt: TGTGCCAGTAGCAAGGACACCGTCACCGGGGAGCTGTTTTTT

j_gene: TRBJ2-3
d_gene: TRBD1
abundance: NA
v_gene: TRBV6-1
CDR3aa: CASSGTGGAADTQYF
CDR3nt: TGTGCCAGCAGTGGAACAGGGGGCGCCGCAGATACGCAGTATTTT

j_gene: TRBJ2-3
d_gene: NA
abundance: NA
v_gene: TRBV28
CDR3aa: CASSLAAPGTQYF
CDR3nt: TGTGCCAGCAGTTTGGCTGCCCCCGGAACGCAGTATTTT

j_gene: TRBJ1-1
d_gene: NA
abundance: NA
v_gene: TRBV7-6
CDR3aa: CASSLAGSGVIAFF
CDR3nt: TGTGCCAGCAGCTTAGCTGGTTCAGGCGTGATTGCTTTCTTT

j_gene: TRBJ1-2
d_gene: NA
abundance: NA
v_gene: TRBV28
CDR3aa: CASSLTGIYGYTF
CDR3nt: TGTGCCAGCAGTCTCACAGGGATCTATGGCTACACCTTC

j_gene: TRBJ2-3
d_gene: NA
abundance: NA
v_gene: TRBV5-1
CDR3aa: CASSPSVGTDTQYF
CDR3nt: TGCGCCAGCAGTCCTAGCGTGGGCACAGATACGCAGTATTTT

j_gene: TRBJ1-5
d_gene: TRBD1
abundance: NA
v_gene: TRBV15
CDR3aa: CATSSGQASNQPQHF
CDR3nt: TGTGCCACCAGCAGCGGACAGGCCTCTAACCAGCCCCAGCATTTT

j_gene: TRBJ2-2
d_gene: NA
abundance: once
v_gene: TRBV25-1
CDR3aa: CASSLRGSANTGELFF
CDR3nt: TGTGCCAGCAGTCTGAGGGGGTCCGCGAACACCGGGGAGCTGTTTTTT

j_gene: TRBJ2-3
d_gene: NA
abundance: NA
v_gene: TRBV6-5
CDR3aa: CASSPRSRTDTQYF
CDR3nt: TGTGCCAGCAGTCCACGGAGTCGCACAGATACGCAGTATTTT

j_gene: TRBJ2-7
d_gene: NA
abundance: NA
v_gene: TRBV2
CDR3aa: CASSELGTQYYF
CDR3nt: TGTGCCAGCAGTGAATTAGGGACTCAGTACTACTTC

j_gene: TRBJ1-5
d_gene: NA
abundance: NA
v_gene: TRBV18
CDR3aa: CASSPYSGGSNQPQHF
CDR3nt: TGTGCCAGCTCACCATATTCTGGAGGGAGCAATCAGCCCCAGCATTTT

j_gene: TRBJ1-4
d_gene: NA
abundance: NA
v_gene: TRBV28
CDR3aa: CASSSSEGGEKLFF
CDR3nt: TGTGCCAGCAGTTCATCCGAGGGGGGTGAAAAACTGTTTTTT

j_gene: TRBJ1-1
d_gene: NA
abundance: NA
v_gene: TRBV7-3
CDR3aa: CASSLRAQGPAAFF
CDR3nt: TGTGCCAGCAGCTTAAGGGCCCAGGGCCCTGCGGCTTTCTTT

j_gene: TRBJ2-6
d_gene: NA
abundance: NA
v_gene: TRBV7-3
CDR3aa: CASRIRRSGANVLTF
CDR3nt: TGTGCCAGCAGGATCCGACGATCGGGGGCCAACGTCCTGACTTTC

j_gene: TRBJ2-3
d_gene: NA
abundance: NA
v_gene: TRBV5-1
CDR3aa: CASSLAGSGSVSTDTQYF
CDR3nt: TGCGCCAGCAGCTTGGCGGGTTCGGGGTCCGTCAGCACAGATACGCAGTATTTT

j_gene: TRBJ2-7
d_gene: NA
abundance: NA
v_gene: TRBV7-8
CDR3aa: CASSWTEGYEQYF
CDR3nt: TGTGCCAGCAGCTGGACAGAAGGTTACGAGCAGTACTTC

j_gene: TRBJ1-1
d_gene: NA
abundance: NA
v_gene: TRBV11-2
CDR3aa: CASSLGRGETEAFF
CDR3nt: TGTGCCAGCAGCTTAGGGAGGGGGGAAACTGAAGCTTTCTTT

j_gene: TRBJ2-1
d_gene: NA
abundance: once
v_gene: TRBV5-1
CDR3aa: CASSARGTATHNEQFF
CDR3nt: TGCGCCAGCAGCGCCCGGGGGACAGCCACCCACAATGAGCAGTTCTTC

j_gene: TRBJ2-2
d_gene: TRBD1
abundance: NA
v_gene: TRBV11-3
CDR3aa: CASSPNMGTAGELFF
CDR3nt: TGTGCCAGCAGCCCGAATATGGGGACAGCCGGGGAGCTGTTTTTT

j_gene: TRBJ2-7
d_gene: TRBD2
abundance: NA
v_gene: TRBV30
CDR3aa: CAWSGIAGASYEQYF
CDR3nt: TGTGCCTGGAGTGGGATAGCGGGAGCGTCCTACGAGCAGTACTTC

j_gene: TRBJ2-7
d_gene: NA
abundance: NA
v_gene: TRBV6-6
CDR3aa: CASSSRDKQSYEQYF
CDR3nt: TGTGCCAGCAGTTCGAGGGACAAACAATCCTACGAGCAGTACTTC

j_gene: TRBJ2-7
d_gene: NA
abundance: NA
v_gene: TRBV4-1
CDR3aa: CASSQGRGGGNEQYF
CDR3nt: TGCGCCAGCAGCCAAGGCAGAGGGGGCGGGAACGAGCAGTACTTC

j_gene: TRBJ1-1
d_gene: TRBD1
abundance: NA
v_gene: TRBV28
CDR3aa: CAIITGGKAEAFF
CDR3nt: TGTGCCATCATTACAGGGGGCAAGGCTGAAGCTTTCTTT

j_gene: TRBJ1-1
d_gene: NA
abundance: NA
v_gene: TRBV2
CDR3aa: CASSRDKNTEAFF
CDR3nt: TGTGCCAGCAGCCGGGACAAGAACACTGAAGCTTTCTTT

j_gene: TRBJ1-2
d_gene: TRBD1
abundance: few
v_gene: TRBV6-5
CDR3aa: CASSDRGHYGYTF
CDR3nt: TGTGCCAGCAGCGACAGGGGGCACTATGGCTACACCTTC

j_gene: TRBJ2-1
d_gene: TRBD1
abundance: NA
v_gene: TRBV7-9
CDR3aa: CASSGRTGGAAYNEQFF
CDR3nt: TGTGCCAGCAGCGGACGGACAGGGGGCGCCGCCTACAATGAGCAGTTCTTC

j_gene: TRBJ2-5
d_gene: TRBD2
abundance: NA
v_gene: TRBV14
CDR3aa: CASSKTSGVQETQYF
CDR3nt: TGTGCCAGCAGCAAGACTAGCGGGGTGCAAGAGACCCAGTACTTC

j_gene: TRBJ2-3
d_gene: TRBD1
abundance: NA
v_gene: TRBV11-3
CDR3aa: CASSLGQGTDTQYF
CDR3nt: TGTGCCAGCAGCCTCGGACAGGGCACAGATACGCAGTATTTT

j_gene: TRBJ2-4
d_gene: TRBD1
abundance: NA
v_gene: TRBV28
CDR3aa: CASSSPGQGTQKNIQYF
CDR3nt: TGTGCCAGCAGTTCTCCGGGACAGGGTACACAAAAAAACATTCAGTACTTC

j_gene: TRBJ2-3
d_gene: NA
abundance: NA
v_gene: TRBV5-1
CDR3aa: CASTQDGGGRTDTQYF
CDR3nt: TGCGCCAGCACACAGGATGGGGGCGGCCGCACAGATACGCAGTATTTT

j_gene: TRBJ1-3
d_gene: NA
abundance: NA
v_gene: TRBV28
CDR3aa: CASTPQGTGNTIYF
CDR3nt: TGTGCCAGCACTCCCCAGGGCACTGGAAACACCATATATTTT